What follows are 23 T cell receptor beta chains derived from one specimen sequenced in a study of blood T cells in healthy people across ages. PCR was performed a second time for about 7 to 12 cycles using a sample-barcoded 5' primer and a J-beta primer mix. A single record per CDR3 protein comes from TCRdb applying MiXCR to the 5' RACE reads. Here the sample spans about 1.1 million distinct CDR3 sequences, roughly two fifths being singletons. What was sequenced was blood. Every receptor here comes from a man younger than 30 in good health.

The V call is TRBV7-2, the J call TRBJ1-1, with D uncertain. The CDR3 has 13 residues. The germline V and J ends were trimmed by 4 bases and 2 bases, with 8 bases remaining between them. Looked up from germline, CDR1 is SGHTA and CDR2 is FQGNSA. This CDR3 reads CASSSTINTEAFF. DNA for the CDR3: TGTGCCAGCAGCTCGACAATAAACACTGAAGCTTTCTTT.

Only a few counts were recorded for this clonotype. CDR3 DNA: TGTGCCAGCAGTTACGGTAGCCTGAACTATGGCTACACCTTC. Translating it yields CASSYGSLNYGYTF. This rearrangement joins TRBV6-5 to TRBJ1-2; D unresolved. V was trimmed by 2 bases and J by 2 bases, leaving 9 bases between them. Germline assignment: CDR1 MNHEY and CDR2 SVGAGI. CDR3 size: 14 residues.

As to this clonotype: A junction end diverges from the germline sequence, so it may reflect a read error. The genes are TRBV20-1 and TRBJ2-1; 11 bases fit TRBD1. Germline values: CDR1 DFQATT, CDR2 SNEGSKA (reference sequence). The CDR3 extends over 14 amino acids. CDR3 protein: CSATGQGAHNKQFF. The CDR3 DNA is TGCAGTGCTACAGGACAGGGGGCCCACAATAAGCAGTTCTTC.

With regard to this clonotype: An end of the junction does not agree with germline; a read error may underlie this. The J gene is TRBJ2-3, the V gene TRBV4-1, with 8 bases that match TRBD1. The CDR3 consists of 14 residues. Germline V CDR1 and CDR2: MGHRA, YSYEKL. The CDR3 sequence is CASSQDQGADTQFF. CDR3 nucleotides: TGCGCCAGCAGCCAAGATCAGGGGGCAGATACGCAGTTTTTT.

The chain links TRBV27 to TRBJ1-5; D is unresolved. With 9 bases removed from V and 4 bases from J, the gap between germline ends came to 13 bases. Germline values: CDR1 MNHEY, CDR2 SMNVEV (reference sequence). The CDR3 runs 13 residues. The chain's CDR3 is CASKGNWNQPQHF. The CDR3, as DNA: TGTGCCAGTAAAGGGAACTGGAATCAGCCCCAGCATTTT.

The table lists this clonotype with a few counts. The rearrangement uses TRBV12-3 or TRBV12-4 and TRBJ2-2; D may be TRBD1 or TRBD2 (5 bases each). Deletions cut 6 bases from V and 8 bases from J, with 28 bases between. The CDR3 spans 18 residues. As DNA, the CDR3 is TGTGCCAGCAGCCCCTCGGCTTGGGGGTCCCCAGTATCTGGGGAGCTGTTTTTT. Protein sequence: CASSPSAWGSPVSGELFF.

The chain couples TRBV29-1 to TRBJ2-7, with D maybe TRBD1 (7 bases). The CDR3 runs to 17 residues. Trimming pared 2 bases from V and 7 bases from J, leaving 27 bases between. Per the germline V gene, CDR1 is SQVTM and CDR2 is ANQGSEA. CDR3 DNA: TGCAGCGTTGAAAGGAGGGCAGGGGGGCTTTTCTACAAGGAGCAGTACTTC. Its protein product is CSVERRAGGLFYKEQYF.

This clonotype has just a few counts. V and J are TRBV6-5 and TRBJ1-2; 10 bases are a match to TRBD1. Germline trimming cut 6 bases from V and 2 bases from J; bases unmatched to any gene: 6. The CDR3 is 15 amino acids. Germline V gene sequence: CDR1 MNHEY, CDR2 SVGAGI. CDR3 in DNA: TGTGCCAGCAGAGGGACAGGGGCCGACAACTATGGCTACACCTTC. This gives the protein CASRGTGADNYGYTF.

The CDR3 coding sequence is TGCAGTGCTAGAGTCGAACAGGGGGTCTACGAGCAGTACTTC. This encodes CSARVEQGVYEQYF. This sequence joins TRBV20-1 and TRBJ2-7; 8 bases are a match to TRBD1. Looked up from germline, CDR1 is DFQATT and CDR2 is SNEGSKA (reference sequence). The CDR3 has 14 amino acids. V dropped 1 base and J dropped 3; count of bases not matched to a gene: 5.

DNA for the CDR3: TGTGCCAGCAGCGTAGGGGTAGCGGGAGGGTACAATGAGCAGTTCTTC. Its protein is CASSVGVAGGYNEQFF. This chain links TRBV9 with TRBJ2-1; 11 positions agree with TRBD2. V gave up 0 bases and J gave up 4 bases; unmatched junction bases: 3. From germline, CDR1 is SGDLS and CDR2 YYNGEE. The CDR3 is 16 residues long. Full variable domain (remainder filled in from reference TRBV9 and TRBJ2-1): DSGVTQTPKHLITATGQRVTLRCSPRSGDLSVYWYQQSLDQGLQFLIQYYNGEERAKGNILERFSAQQFPDLHSELNLSSLELGDSALYFCASSVGVAGGYNEQFFGPGTRLTVL.

The chain joins TRBV7-9 to TRBJ1-1; unclear D gene. The CDR3 runs to 13 residues. Trimming stripped 4 bases from V and 5 bases from J, with 11 bases between. Germline CDR1 and CDR2: SEHNR and FQNEAQ (reference sequence). The CDR3, as DNA: TGTGCCAGCAGCTCCCTAACTCGGACTGAAGCTTTCTTT. Residues: CASSSLTRTEAFF. Filled out from reference TRBV7-9 and TRBJ1-1, the complete variable domain reads DTGVSQNPRHKITKRGQNVTFRCDPISEHNRLYWYRQTLGQGPEFLTYFQNEAQLEKSRLLSDRFSAERPKGSFSTLEIQRTEQGDSAMYLCASSSLTRTEAFFGQGTRLTVV.

The chain recombines TRBV9 with TRBJ1-1; tentatively, D is TRBD1 (5 bases). The germline V gene has CDR1 SGDLS and CDR2 YYNGEE. Deletions cut 4 bases from V and 2 bases from J, with 18 bases between. The CDR3 is 16 residues long. CDR3 region: CASSPRGPLVNTEAFF. In DNA form, the CDR3 reads TGTGCCAGCAGCCCCCGGGGACCGCTAGTAAACACTGAAGCTTTCTTT.

This clonotype turned up a few times. This chain joins TRBV3-1 and TRBJ1-2; D ambiguous. Deletions cut 2 bases from V and 7 bases from J, with 8 bases between. The CDR3 is made up of 12 amino acids. Germline V gene sequence: CDR1 LGHDT, CDR2 YNNKEL (reference sequence). Here the CDR3 DNA reads TGTGCCAGCAGCCAAACCCATGGTGGCTACACCTTC. Translating it yields CASSQTHGGYTF.

The genes are TRBV6-1 and TRBJ2-5, with 7 nucleotides matching TRBD1. This CDR3 contains 13 residues. Germline assignment: CDR1 MNHNS and CDR2 SASEGT. V dropped 5 bases and J dropped 11; count of bases not matched to a gene: 11. The CDR3 nucleotides are TGTGCCAGCAGTCCGGGACAGCACAATGAGCAGTACTTC. This codes for CASSPGQHNEQYF.

The sample holds one count of this clonotype. The chain carries TRBV12-3 or TRBV12-4 and TRBJ1-1; 8 positions agree with TRBD1. The CDR3 runs to 13 residues. V shed 2 bases, J shed 8 bases, and the junction held 4 bases outside the gene matches. CDR3 nucleotide sequence: TGTGCCAGCAGTTTACAGGGGGCGAGAGAAGCTTTCTTT. Protein sequence: CASSLQGAREAFF.

This clonotype came up a few times. The rearrangement joins TRBV9 to TRBJ1-2, with D uncertain. The CDR3 is made up of 15 amino acids. Germline CDR1 and CDR2: SGDLS and YYNGEE. Trimming pared 3 bases from V and 0 bases from J, leaving 12 bases between. The CDR3 spells CASSARRATNYGYTF. For the CDR3, the DNA is TGTGCCAGCAGCGCTCGACGAGCTACTAACTATGGCTACACCTTC.

With regard to this clonotype: This may be a read error: a much more frequent sequence differs by one nucleotide. The chain joins TRBV12-3 or TRBV12-4 to TRBJ2-3; D uncertain. The CDR3 loop spans 12 amino acids. The CDR3: CAGSSFTDTQYF. The DNA of the CDR3 is TGTGCCGGCAGTTCCTTCACAGATACGCAGTATTTT.

The chain links TRBV20-1 to TRBJ2-5, with D tentatively TRBD2 (5 bases). Germline V gives CDR1 DFQATT, CDR2 SNEGSKA (reference sequence). V lost 4 bases and J lost 2, with 11 bases in between. The CDR3 runs to 13 residues. The CDR3 reads CSAIRSEQETQYF. The DNA of the CDR3 is TGCAGTGCTATCCGTAGCGAGCAAGAGACCCAGTACTTC.

This clonotype was seen a few times. This sequence joins TRBV7-2 and TRBJ2-7; D ambiguous. The V gene lost 1 base and the J gene lost 2 bases, with 9 bases spanning the gap. This CDR3 is 14 amino acids long. Germline V gene sequence: CDR1 SGHTA, CDR2 FQGNSA. The DNA of the CDR3 is TGTGCCAGCAGCTTAGACCATTCTACCTACGAGCAGTACTTC. The encoded protein is CASSLDHSTYEQYF.

This clonotype was seen many times. The V and J genes are TRBV4-1 and TRBJ1-2, with a possible D match to TRBD1 (5 bases). Germline lookup yields CDR1 MGHRA and CDR2 YSYEKL. V was clipped by 2 bases and J by 6 bases, with 10 bases between them. The CDR3 extends over 13 amino acids. In nucleotides, the CDR3 is TGCGCCAGCAGCCAAAGGGGAGGGAATGGCTACACCTTC. The encoded protein is CASSQRGGNGYTF.

This clonotype was seen a few times. This chain links TRBV20-1 with TRBJ2-7; 9 bases match TRBD1. CDR1 and CDR2 (germline): DFQATT, SNEGSKA (reference sequence). Trimming at V came to 0 bases and at J to 6 bases, leaving 9 bases not matched to a gene. CDR3 length: 15 amino acids. The CDR3 protein is CSAREGQGLGREQYF. The CDR3 region has the DNA TGCAGTGCTAGAGAGGGACAGGGTCTTGGACGCGAGCAGTACTTC.

Points on this clonotype: One end of the junction fails to match germline, which may point to a read error. The chain recombines TRBV12-3 or TRBV12-4 with TRBJ2-7; maybe TRBD2 (7 bases). The CDR3 consists of 15 residues. CDR3 region: CASSGEGVSSDEQYF. DNA for the CDR3: TGTGCCAGCAGTGGGGAGGGGGTCAGCTCCGACGAGCAGTACTTC.

In its sample, this clonotype was seen many times. V gene TRBV25-1 combines with J gene TRBJ1-1; TRBD1 matches at 9 bases. V was pared by 6 bases and J by 4 bases, with 0 bases of the junction left unmatched. The germline V gene has CDR1 MGHDK and CDR2 SYGVNS. The CDR3 spans 12 residues. CDR3 sequence: CASRDRGTEAFF. CDR3 DNA sequence: TGTGCCAGCAGGGACAGGGGCACTGAAGCTTTCTTT. Using reference TRBV25-1 and TRBJ1-1 for the parts outside the CDR3, the full variable domain is EADIYQTPRYLVIGTGKKITLECSQTMGHDKMYWYQQDPGMELHLIHYSYGVNSTEKGDLSSESTVSRIRTEHFPLTLESARPSHTSQYLCASRDRGTEAFFGQGTRLTVV.